This TCR beta chain was observed in a study of regulatory T cells in long-lasting Graves disease. Study-level results: Samples came from peripheral blood alone, without thyroid tissue. TCR diversity was lower in persistent Graves' patients than in newly diagnosed ones.

This clonotype was recorded many times. The antigen is not known. V lost 2 bases, J lost 7 bases, and 12 bases lay in between. Germline lookup yields CDR1 SGHTA and CDR2 FQGTGA. This CDR3 has 14 residues. With iRepertoire HTBI primers and Arm-PCR of CDR3 regions, TCR beta libraries were built. TCRdb re-derived calls from the multiplex PCR reads in MiXCR, one entry per CDR3 protein. Of more than 350,000 distinct CDR3 sequences in the sample, 15% are singletons; the top ten hold 16%. Time point noted: newly diagnosed GD, antithyroid drugs for less than 3 months. After RNA was extracted from PBMCs, the TCR library was made from it. The sample was also linked to a second study, of T cells in Graves' hyperthyroidism and ophthalmopathy. That source adds: TCR CDR3 underwent first-round RT-PCR with the HTBI primer set.

The source is a woman in her thirties with Graves disease. Here the sequenced sample was peripheral blood mononuclear cells (PBMCs), taken at new diagnosis, from a patient treated with antithyroid drugs. This chain joins TRBV7-3 and TRBJ2-1, with a weak D call TRBD1 (5 bases). The CDR3 DNA reads TGTGCCAGCAGCTTACGACAGACGGAGAATGAGCAGTTCTTC. Encoded protein: CASSLRQTENEQFF. The variable domain in full, with the rest retrieved from reference TRBV7-3 and TRBJ2-1, is GAGVSQTPSNKVTEKGKYVELRCDPISGHTALYWYRQSLGQGPEFLIYFQGTGAADDSGLPNDRFFAVRPEGSVSTLKIQRTERGDSAVYLCASSLRQTENEQFFGPGTRLTVL.